Listed below are T cell receptor beta chains from one sample, sequenced in a study of human T cells and chemical hapten exposure. TCRdb itself ran the RACE reads through MiXCR, one entry per CDR3 protein. Of some 74,000 distinct CDR3 sequences listed, about 15% are singletons. This specimen consisted of whole blood, obtained in connection with sensitization to the hapten diphenylcyclopropenone (DPC). These receptors came from a woman aged 45-60 years with alopecia areata. Some clones in this sample may be carry-over from other donors' samples. Both conserved end residues are part of each CDR3. The D gene is left open where the match is weak. Some rows mark clone size as missing; the rest say once, few, many or name a class of expanded clone.

v_call	d_call	clone_size	j_call	cdr3_nt	cdr3_aa
TRBV5-4	TRBD1	few	TRBJ2-5	TGTGCCAGCAGCCGACCGGACAGGGGGCAAGAGACCCAGTACTTC	CASSRPDRGQETQYF
TRBV20-1	.	.	TRBJ1-5	TGCAGTGCTAGACCGGGCAGCAACAATCAGCCCCAGCATTTT	CSARPGSNNQPQHF
TRBV20-1	.	.	TRBJ2-7	TGCAGTGCTTCCCCGCTAGACTACGAGCAGTACTTC	CSASPLDYEQYF
TRBV24-1	.	few	TRBJ2-3	TGTGCCACCAGTGATTCCGCCCCGGGGACAGATACGCAGTATTTT	CATSDSAPGTDTQYF
TRBV10-3	TRBD2	.	TRBJ2-1	TGTGCCATCAGCCGAGGGACTAGCGGAGGGTACAATGAGCAGTTCTTC	CAISRGTSGGYNEQFF
TRBV27	TRBD1	few	TRBJ1-3	TGTGCCAGCGGGGGACAGGAACGATCTGGAAACACCATATATTTT	CASGGQERSGNTIYF
TRBV28	.	many	TRBJ2-5	TGTGCCAGCAGTTCTCGGGTAGGGGCAGAGACCCAGTACTTC	CASSSRVGAETQYF
TRBV28	.	.	TRBJ1-3	TGTGCCAGCAGTCCTTATACTGGAAACACCATATATTTT	CASSPYTGNTIYF
TRBV27	.	few	TRBJ2-1	TGTGCCAGCAGTCCGCAGTTTAGTGAGCAGTTCTTC	CASSPQFSEQFF
TRBV20-1	TRBD1	few	TRBJ1-2	TGCAGTTACTCTCAGGGGGACTATGGCTACACCTTC	CSYSQGDYGYTF
TRBV5-1	.	.	TRBJ1-3	TGCGCCAGCAGCTTGGAGCTCTCTGGAAACACCATATATTTT	CASSLELSGNTIYF
TRBV19	TRBD1	few	TRBJ1-4	TGTGCCAGGGACAGGGGCATCGCAACTAATGAAAAACTGTTTTTT	CARDRGIATNEKLFF
TRBV4-1	TRBD1	.	TRBJ2-7	TGCGCCAGCAGCCAGGGACAGGGGATCTACGAGCAGTACTTC	CASSQGQGIYEQYF
TRBV7-9	.	.	TRBJ1-2	TGTGCCAGCAGCTTTGACACTAACTATGGCTACACCTTC	CASSFDTNYGYTF
TRBV7-2	TRBD1	once	TRBJ1-6	TGTGCCAGCAGCCACGGGACAGGGGGCAATTCACCCCTCCACTTT	CASSHGTGGNSPLHF
TRBV20-1	.	.	TRBJ1-4	TGCAGTATCGGGGCAGATTTCAAGACTAATGAAAAACTGTTTTTT	CSIGADFKTNEKLFF
TRBV7-9	TRBD2	few	TRBJ2-3	TGTGCCAGCAGACCAGCGGGGGGCGGCACAGATACGCAGTATTTT	CASRPAGGGTDTQYF
TRBV5-4	.	.	TRBJ2-3	TGTGCCAGCTCGAGGGCCCCCCAAGATACGCAGTATTTT	CASSRAPQDTQYF
TRBV2	TRBD2	.	TRBJ2-1	TGTGCCAGCAAAGGAGCGGGAGGATTTAATGAGCAGTTCTTC	CASKGAGGFNEQFF
TRBV24-1	TRBD2	.	TRBJ2-1	TGTGCCACCAGTGACCCGGGGGCTAGCGGGCTGGACCAAGGGGGCTACAATGAGCAGTTCTTC	CATSDPGASGLDQGGYNEQFF
TRBV3-1	.	few	TRBJ1-3	TGTGCCAGCAGCCAAGGAACAGCCTCTGGAAACACCATATATTTT	CASSQGTASGNTIYF
TRBV20-1	.	many	TRBJ2-7	TGCAGTGCTAGAGTTAGTCGCGAGCAGTACTTC	CSARVSREQYF
TRBV28	.	few	TRBJ1-1	TGTGCCAGTAAACAGGGAATAGACACTGAAGCTTTCTTT	CASKQGIDTEAFF
TRBV7-6	TRBD2	few	TRBJ2-3	TGTGCCAGCAGCCCGGGACTACCCACAGATACGCAGTATTTT	CASSPGLPTDTQYF
TRBV4-1	.	few	TRBJ2-7	TGCGCCAGCAGCCAAGAATTCCCCGGTAACTACGAGCAGTACTTC	CASSQEFPGNYEQYF
TRBV10-3	TRBD2	.	TRBJ2-1	TGTGCCCTCGAGGGACTAGCGACCTATGAGCAGTTCTTC	CALEGLATYEQFF
TRBV28	.	.	TRBJ2-7	TGTGCCAGCAGTTCAACAGGGCCCAGCTCCTACGAGCAGTACTTC	CASSSTGPSSYEQYF
TRBV18	.	.	TRBJ2-6	TGTGCCAGCTCACCGCAAGACTCTGGGGCCAACGTCCTGACTTTC	CASSPQDSGANVLTF
TRBV12-3/TRBV12-4	TRBD1	few	TRBJ1-1	TGTGCCAGCAGTCCCCGACAGGGTGGGAACACTGAAGCTTTCTTT	CASSPRQGGNTEAFF
TRBV5-5	.	few	TRBJ2-5	TGTGCCAGCAGCGCTCTCCGGGGCAAAGAGACCCAGTACTTC	CASSALRGKETQYF
TRBV10-3	.	few	TRBJ2-3	TGTGCCATCAGTGAGCCGGCAGGGACAGATACGCAGTATTTT	CAISEPAGTDTQYF
TRBV27	.	.	TRBJ2-3	TGTGCCAGCAGTACCACAGATACGCAGTATTTT	CASSTTDTQYF
TRBV5-5	TRBD2	once	TRBJ2-7	TGTGCCAGCAGCTTGTCGTTAGCGGGAGTCAACGAGCAGTACTTC	CASSLSLAGVNEQYF
TRBV5-1	.	.	TRBJ2-5	TGCGCCAGCAGTCGGCCCCGGGATCAAGAGACCCAGTACTTC	CASSRPRDQETQYF
TRBV11-2	TRBD2	.	TRBJ2-3	TGTGCCAGCAGCTTTAGGACTAGCGGGATAACAGATACGCAGTATTTT	CASSFRTSGITDTQYF
TRBV29-1	TRBD2	.	TRBJ2-1	TGCAGCGTTGGTCCTAGCGGGAGCTCCTACAATGAGCAGTTCTTC	CSVGPSGSSYNEQFF
TRBV28	.	.	TRBJ1-1	TGTGCCAGCAGTTATTTACGTACTGAAGCTTTCTTT	CASSYLRTEAFF
TRBV14	TRBD1	.	TRBJ1-5	TGTGCCAGCAGCCCTGGCGGGGACAGGGGCCATCAGCCCCAGCATTTT	CASSPGGDRGHQPQHF
TRBV10-3	.	.	TRBJ2-1	TGTGCCATCAGTGAGGACTCCTACAATGAGCAGTTCTTC	CAISEDSYNEQFF
TRBV4-2	TRBD2	.	TRBJ2-1	TGTGCCAGCAGCCAAGTCGGGGGGTACAATGAGCAGTTCTTC	CASSQVGGYNEQFF
TRBV7-2	.	few	TRBJ2-3	TGTGCCAGCAGAAAAAATACAGGGCCAGATACGCAGTATTTT	CASRKNTGPDTQYF
TRBV11-2	.	.	TRBJ2-3	TGTGCCAGCAGCCGAACCGGCGCACCCACAGATACGCAGTATTTT	CASSRTGAPTDTQYF
TRBV7-8	TRBD2	.	TRBJ2-1	TGTGCCAGCGGACCTAGCGGGAGGGCCCTTAATGAGCAGTTCTTC	CASGPSGRALNEQFF
TRBV19	TRBD2	few	TRBJ2-5	TGTGCCAGTAGGCGGACTAGCGGGAGTGGGTCACAAGAGACCCAGTACTTC	CASRRTSGSGSQETQYF
TRBV20-1	.	few	TRBJ2-7	TGCAGTGCTAGAGACGGGTTTAGGGACTTCTCCTACGAGCAGTACTTC	CSARDGFRDFSYEQYF
TRBV5-5	.	many	TRBJ2-1	TGTGCCAGCAGCTTGCTCGGCTACTCCTACAATGAGCAGTTCTTC	CASSLLGYSYNEQFF
TRBV28	TRBD2	few	TRBJ2-1	TGTGCCAGCAGATTAGCGGGAGGGACAACCAATGAGCAGTTCTTC	CASRLAGGTTNEQFF
TRBV11-2	.	.	TRBJ2-5	TGTGCCAGCAGCCCGCGGGACAGCAAAGAGACCCAGTACTTC	CASSPRDSKETQYF
TRBV7-2	.	.	TRBJ1-5	TGTGCCAGCAGCTTATCAGGGACGGGTCAGCCCCAGCATTTT	CASSLSGTGQPQHF
TRBV29-1	.	.	TRBJ1-1	TGCAGCGTCCAATTGACTGTGAACACTGAAGCTTTCTTT	CSVQLTVNTEAFF
TRBV12-3/TRBV12-4	.	many	TRBJ1-1	TGTGCCAGCAGTTTCGGAGGCACTGAAGCTTTCTTT	CASSFGGTEAFF
TRBV29-1	TRBD1	.	TRBJ1-1	TGCAGCACGACAGGGCCTATGAACACTGAAGCTTTCTTT	CSTTGPMNTEAFF
TRBV2	TRBD1	few	TRBJ2-6	TGTGCCAGCAGCCCCAGGGGGCCTGGGGCCAACGTCCTGACTTTC	CASSPRGPGANVLTF
TRBV27	TRBD1	.	TRBJ1-1	TGTGCCAGCAGTTGCCTGACAGGGTGCGAAAGGACTGAAGCTTTCTTT	CASSCLTGCERTEAFF
TRBV15	.	.	TRBJ2-7	TGTGCCACCAGCAGAGATAAGGGCACAGGGCAGTACTTC	CATSRDKGTGQYF